Sequencing of this T cell receptor (beta chain) was carried out in a study of Graves' ophthalmopathy and Graves' hyperthyroidism (dated by TCRdb to the late 2010s). For the wider study: Peripheral blood was collected at initial diagnosis, before any treatment. In total, 135 blood samples were TCR-sequenced: fewer than 50 ophthalmopathy, under 85 hyperthyroidism and roughly 17 hyperthyroidism-to-ophthalmopathy patients. Following sampling, methimazole starting at 30 mg daily was administered to hyperthyroidism patients, and high-dose intravenous methylprednisolone was administered to ophthalmopathy patients. To explore V-J signatures that distinguish ophthalmopathy from hyperthyroidism, a discovery set of 95 to 100 patients was enrolled, made up of 40 to 45 with ophthalmopathy and some 58 with stable hyperthyroidism. In roughly 6 hyperthyroidism patients, T-cell repertoires of thyroid tissue and blood were compared. To tell Graves' ophthalmopathy apart from Graves' hyperthyroidism, and to predict which patients would progress to ophthalmopathy, the study relied on TCR beta repertoire signatures. The independent validation cohort included 18 to 20 hyperthyroidism patients plus 17 patients who later progressed from hyperthyroidism to ophthalmopathy. For training and testing, the 100 or so patients in the discovery cohort were randomly divided in a 7:3 ratio.

Stable hyperthyroidism was defined as no progression to ophthalmopathy within 18 months of follow-up. Hyperthyroidism patients were newly diagnosed, with disease duration under 2 months, and aged 18 to 65 years. Patients with other autoimmune diseases, uncontrolled infections, pregnancy or lactation were excluded. Diagnosis relied on clinical symptoms, serum thyroxine, TRAb, thyroid ultrasound and orbital computed tomography. Ficoll-Paque density gradient centrifugation was used to isolate PBMCs from approximately 10 ml of fresh peripheral blood. Total RNA was extracted using Trizol reagent, and RNA quality was checked on an Agilent 2100 Bioanalyzer. CDR1 and CDR2 were assigned from the germline V gene (reference sequence) as SGHAT and FQDESV. From the cysteine up to the phenylalanine, the CDR3 has a length of 18 residues. Only CDR3 DNA is held: 54 bases, read in frame from base 1. V drops 5 bases and J drops 3 bases, leaving 22 bases in between.

For repertoire sequencing, the TCR beta CDR3 regions were amplified from RNA transcripts. The first round of RT-PCR was done with HTBI primers and the Qiagen OneStep RT-PCR kit, and was followed by a second round of multiplex PCR, then size selection and purification. Libraries were sequenced paired-end with 100 bp reads on an Illumina HiSeq2000. On the authors' methods: Reads were processed with SOAPnuke, discarding reads with adapters, uncalled bases, mean Phred below 15, or no exact constant-primer or identifier match. COPE v1.2.5 was used to merge high-quality paired reads. Clonotypes were defined as unique nucleotide sequences and were aligned to IMGT TRB V, D and J references using MiTCR v1.1. Only V-J combinations with frequency above 0.0001 were analysed, covering more than 99% of repertoires. For each V-J combination, a TCR clonal expansion and chaos score was defined as the ratio of F50 clonal expansion to chaos observed in the TCRdist matrix. Welch's t-statistics and random forest were used to narrow the features down to about a dozen V-J combinations, which were then fed into a naive Bayes classifier. Thyroid-blood repertoire similarity was quantified with the Morisita-Horn index. TCRdb trimmed the raw reads at Q25, called clones with MiXCR and kept productive beta chains. Each entry is one CDR3 protein sequence, shown with its most common DNA and genes. The V and J calls reflect TCRdb's pipeline rather than the authors' work. In all, the sample holds hundreds of thousands of distinct CDR3 sequences, and approximately 21% of those were seen once. In total, the top ten clones hold 2.5% to 3.5% of the sample.

The investigation overall reported the following: Ophthalmopathy was separated from stable hyperthyroidism by the 13-signature model with roughly 87% sensitivity and roughly 82% specificity in cross-validation and with 80%/75% in the test set. Most expanded thyroid clonotypes with a frequency above 0.001 also appeared in blood, which suggests that blood repertoires may reflect the immune response in the thyroid. In validation, the model predicted ophthalmopathy progression with nearly 71% sensitivity and approximately 72% specificity; roughly 11 predicted patients were CT-confirmed with GO in a median of approximately six months. Sample size was not predetermined statistically, and investigators were not blinded to group allocation.

A word on this clonotype: Its binding antigen is unknown. The record has no base qualities; no much larger clone is one base away.

The chain uses TRBV11-1 and TRBJ2-2, with the D segment identity uncertain. The TCR was taken from a woman younger than 35 with stable Graves' hyperthyroidism. Donor details come from another sample of the same person, matched by shared clones. Material: peripheral blood. Read as DNA, the sequence is TGTGCCAGCAGCCCCGTCCAGCAGCGCTGGGATCACACCGGGGAGCTGTTTTTT. Translated, it gives CASSPVQQRWDHTGELFF.